This T cell receptor beta chain emerged from a study of beta chain features in type 1 diabetes. About the study: Examination spanned over 85,000,000 sorted cells from all samples.

In germline, CDR1 is MNHEY, CDR2 SMNVEV (reference sequence). The CDR3 is 13 amino acids. The J segment lost 9 bases and the V segment lost 5 bases, leaving 10 bases of the junction unmatched. Investigators reverse transcribed all isolated RNA, so they sequenced expressed TCRB transcripts. The data were produced by immunoSEQ multiplex PCR, yet TCRdb's version contains in-frame clones alone and is incomplete. The sample includes over 300,000 clones, approximately 8.2% of them seen just once. This clone was counted at least ten times. Its antigen is not identified. Regarding the study as a whole: Researchers reported that naive, central memory and Treg TCRB repertoires appeared more similar in patients than in healthy donors.

Sequenced: central memory CD4+ T cells from blood. This chain uses TRBV27 with TRBJ2-7, with 7 bases aligning to TRBD2. This TCR was recovered from a woman aged 18-29 years in good health. In DNA, the CDR3 is TGTGCCAGCAGTCAGCTAGCGGCCCCTGGGCAGTACTTC. Translated, it gives CASSQLAAPGQYF.